The next 5 T cell receptor beta chains were all read from a single sample in a study of lymphopenia after photon versus proton radiotherapy. Generated by immunoSEQ multiplex PCR, the TCRdb table keeps only in-frame clones and is missing some. The sample contains roughly 30,000 clones, 94% of which appear only once. The sequences come from peripheral blood, collected from a patient treated with photon-based radiotherapy. These receptor sequences come from a woman aged 45-59 years with cholangiocarcinoma.

The chain recombines TRBV6-5 with TRBJ1-1; the D gene is possibly TRBD1 (6 bases). Germline loops: CDR1 MNHEY, CDR2 SVGAGI. The CDR3 extends over 14 amino acids. V was clipped by 5 bases and J by 4 bases, with 14 bases between them. DNA of the CDR3: TGTGCCAGCAGTAAACAGGGTCTAGGCACTGAAGCTTTCTTT. Protein sequence: CASSKQGLGTEAFF.

The chain employs TRBV19 and TRBJ1-4; maybe TRBD1 (5 bases). This CDR3 has 15 amino acids. V was pared by 3 bases and J by 4 bases, with 12 bases between. CDR1 and CDR2 from the germline V gene are LNHDA and SQIVND (reference sequence). The CDR3 DNA is TGTGCCAGTAGTATCCAAGCAGGGATTAATGAAAAACTGTTTTTT. Amino acid sequence: CASSIQAGINEKLFF.

The CDR3: CAITPPDRDYEQYF. The DNA for the CDR3 is TGTGCCATCACCCCACCTGACAGAGACTACGAGCAGTACTTC. The chain recombines TRBV7-9 with TRBJ2-5, with D possibly matching TRBD1 (5 bases). The DNA end favors TRBJ2-7, so the J call may be wrong. The germline V gene encodes CDR1 SEHNR and CDR2 FQNEAQ (reference sequence). This CDR3 region has 14 residues.

The chain employs TRBV29-1 and TRBJ1-3, with D possibly TRBD1 on 5 matching bases. V gave up 0 bases and J gave up 5 bases, with 8 bases separating them. Germline values: CDR1 SQVTM, CDR2 ANQGSEA. The CDR3 consists of 13 residues. The CDR3 loop is CSVEEAGRNTIYF. DNA for the CDR3: TGCAGCGTTGAAGAGGCAGGGAGAAACACCATATATTTT.

The rearrangement links TRBV18 to TRBJ2-1; D unclear. The V end was cut by 2 bases, the J end by 1 base, with 9 bases between. This CDR3 has 15 residues. The germline V gene encodes CDR1 KGHSH and CDR2 LQKENI. CDR3 residues: CASSPGVGSYNEQFF. The CDR3 coding sequence is TGTGCCAGCTCACCAGGGGTGGGTTCCTACAATGAGCAGTTCTTC.